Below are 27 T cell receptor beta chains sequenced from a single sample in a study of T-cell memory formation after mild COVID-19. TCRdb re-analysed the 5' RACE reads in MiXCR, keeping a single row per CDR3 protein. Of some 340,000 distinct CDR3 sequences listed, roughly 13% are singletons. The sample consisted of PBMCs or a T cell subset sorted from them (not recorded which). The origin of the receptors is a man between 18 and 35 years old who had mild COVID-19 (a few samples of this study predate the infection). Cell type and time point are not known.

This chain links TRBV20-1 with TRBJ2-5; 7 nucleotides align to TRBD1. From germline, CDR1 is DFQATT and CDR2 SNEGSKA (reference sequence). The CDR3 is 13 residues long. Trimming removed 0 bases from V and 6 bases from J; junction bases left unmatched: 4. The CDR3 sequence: CSAREPGQKTQYF. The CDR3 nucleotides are TGCAGTGCTAGAGAGCCGGGACAGAAGACCCAGTACTTC.

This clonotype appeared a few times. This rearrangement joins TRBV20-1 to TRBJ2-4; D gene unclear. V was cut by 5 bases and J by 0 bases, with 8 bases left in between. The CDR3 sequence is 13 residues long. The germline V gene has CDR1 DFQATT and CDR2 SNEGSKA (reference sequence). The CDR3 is CSAPLVAKNIQYF. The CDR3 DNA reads TGCAGTGCTCCGCTTGTAGCCAAAAACATTCAGTACTTC.

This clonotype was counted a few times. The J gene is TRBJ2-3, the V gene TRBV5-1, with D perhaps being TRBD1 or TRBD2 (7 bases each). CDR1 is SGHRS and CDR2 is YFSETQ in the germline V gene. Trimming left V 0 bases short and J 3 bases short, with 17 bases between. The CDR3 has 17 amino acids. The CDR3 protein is CASSLVWGGGTTDTQYF. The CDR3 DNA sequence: TGCGCCAGCAGCTTGGTTTGGGGAGGGGGCACGACAGATACGCAGTATTTT.

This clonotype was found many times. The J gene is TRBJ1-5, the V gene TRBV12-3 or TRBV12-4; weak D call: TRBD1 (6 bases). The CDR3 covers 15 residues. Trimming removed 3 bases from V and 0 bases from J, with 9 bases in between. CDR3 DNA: TGTGCCAGCAGTTTCGGACAGTATAGCAATCAGCCCCAGCATTTT. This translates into CASSFGQYSNQPQHF.

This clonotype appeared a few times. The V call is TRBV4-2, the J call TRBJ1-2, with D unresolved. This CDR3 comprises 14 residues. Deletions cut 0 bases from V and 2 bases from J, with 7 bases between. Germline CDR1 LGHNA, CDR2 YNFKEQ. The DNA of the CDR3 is TGTGCCAGCAGCCAAGATGACATAAACTATGGCTACACCTTC. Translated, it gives CASSQDDINYGYTF.

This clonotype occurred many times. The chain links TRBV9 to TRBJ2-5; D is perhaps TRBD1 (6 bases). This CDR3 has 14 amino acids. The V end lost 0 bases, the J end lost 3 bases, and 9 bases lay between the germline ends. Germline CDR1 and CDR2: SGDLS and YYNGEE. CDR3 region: CASSVVGAEETQYF. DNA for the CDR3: TGTGCCAGCAGCGTAGTGGGGGCGGAAGAGACCCAGTACTTC.

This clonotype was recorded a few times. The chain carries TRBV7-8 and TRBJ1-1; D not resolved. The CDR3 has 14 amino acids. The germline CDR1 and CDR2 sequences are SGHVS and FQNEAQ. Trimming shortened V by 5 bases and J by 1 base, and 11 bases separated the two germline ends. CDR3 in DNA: TGTGCCAGCAGCGGCTTGAGTAGGAACACTGAAGCTTTCTTT. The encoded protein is CASSGLSRNTEAFF.

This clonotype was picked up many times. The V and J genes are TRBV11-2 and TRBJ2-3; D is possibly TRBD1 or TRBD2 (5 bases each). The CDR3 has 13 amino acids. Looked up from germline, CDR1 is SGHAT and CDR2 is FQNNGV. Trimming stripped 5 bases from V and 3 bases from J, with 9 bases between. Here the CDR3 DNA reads TGTGCCAGCAGCCGAGGGACGACAGATACGCAGTATTTT. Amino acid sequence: CASSRGTTDTQYF. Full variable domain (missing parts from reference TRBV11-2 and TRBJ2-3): EAGVAQSPRYKIIEKRQSVAFWCNPISGHATLYWYQQILGQGPKLLIQFQNNGVVDDSQLPKDRFSAERLKGVDSTLKIQPAKLEDSAVYLCASSRGTTDTQYFGPGTRLTVL.

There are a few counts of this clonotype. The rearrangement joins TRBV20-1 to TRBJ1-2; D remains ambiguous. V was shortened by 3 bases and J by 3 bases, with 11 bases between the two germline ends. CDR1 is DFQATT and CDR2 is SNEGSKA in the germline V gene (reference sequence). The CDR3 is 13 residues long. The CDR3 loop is CSASRGNDYGYTF. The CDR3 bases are TGCAGTGCTAGTCGAGGGAACGACTATGGCTACACCTTC.

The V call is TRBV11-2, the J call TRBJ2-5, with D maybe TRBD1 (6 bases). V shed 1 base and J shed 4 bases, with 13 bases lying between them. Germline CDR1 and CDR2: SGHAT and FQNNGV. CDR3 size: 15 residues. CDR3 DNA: TGTGCCAGCAGCTTAGGCGACAGGCTCCTAGAGACCCAGTACTTC. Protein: CASSLGDRLLETQYF.

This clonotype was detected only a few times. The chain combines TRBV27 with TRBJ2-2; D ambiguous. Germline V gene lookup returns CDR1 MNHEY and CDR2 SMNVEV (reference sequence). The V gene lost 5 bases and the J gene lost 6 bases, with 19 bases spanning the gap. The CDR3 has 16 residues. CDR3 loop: CASSRVGNLPPGELFF. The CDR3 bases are TGTGCCAGCAGTCGGGTCGGAAACCTCCCCCCCGGGGAGCTGTTTTTT.

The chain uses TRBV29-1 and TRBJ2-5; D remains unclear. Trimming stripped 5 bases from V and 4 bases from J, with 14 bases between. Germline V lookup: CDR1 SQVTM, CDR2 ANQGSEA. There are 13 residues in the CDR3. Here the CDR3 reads CSVTEGRVETQYF. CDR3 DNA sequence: TGCAGCGTTACTGAAGGGCGTGTAGAGACCCAGTACTTC.

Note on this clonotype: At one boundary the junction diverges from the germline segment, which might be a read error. CDR3: CASSDWWGADTQYF. In DNA, the CDR3 is TGTGCCAGCAGCGACTGGTGGGGGGCGGATACGCAGTATTTT. The rearrangement joins TRBV6-4 to TRBJ2-3; D might be TRBD1 or TRBD2, each matching 6 bases. This CDR3 is built from 14 residues. Germline CDR1 MRHNA, CDR2 SNTAGT.

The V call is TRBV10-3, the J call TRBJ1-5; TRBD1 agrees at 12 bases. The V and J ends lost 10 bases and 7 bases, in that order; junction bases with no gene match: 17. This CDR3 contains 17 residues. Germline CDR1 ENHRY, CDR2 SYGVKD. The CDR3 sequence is CATAPGQGAVNVQPQHF. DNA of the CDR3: TGTGCCACCGCACCGGGACAGGGGGCGGTTAACGTCCAGCCCCAGCATTTT.

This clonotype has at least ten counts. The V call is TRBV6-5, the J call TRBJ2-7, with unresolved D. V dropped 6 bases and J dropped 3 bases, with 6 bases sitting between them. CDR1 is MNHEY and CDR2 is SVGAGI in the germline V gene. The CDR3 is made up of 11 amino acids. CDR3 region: CASSSNYEQYF. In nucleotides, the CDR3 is TGTGCCAGCAGCTCCAACTACGAGCAGTACTTC.

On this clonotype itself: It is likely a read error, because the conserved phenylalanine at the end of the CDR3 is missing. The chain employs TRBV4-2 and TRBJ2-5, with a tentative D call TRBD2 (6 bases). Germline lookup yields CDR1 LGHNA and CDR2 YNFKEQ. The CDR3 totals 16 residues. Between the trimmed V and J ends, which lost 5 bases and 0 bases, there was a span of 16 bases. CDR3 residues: CASSSIGGVDQETQYL. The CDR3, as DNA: TGTGCCAGCAGCTCGATCGGCGGGGTAGACCAAGAGACCCAGTACTTA.

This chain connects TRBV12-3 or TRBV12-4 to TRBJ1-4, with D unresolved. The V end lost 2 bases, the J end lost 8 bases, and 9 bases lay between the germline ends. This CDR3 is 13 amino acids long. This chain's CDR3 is CASSLYRREKLFF. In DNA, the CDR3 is TGTGCCAGCAGTTTATACCGGAGGGAAAAACTGTTTTTT.

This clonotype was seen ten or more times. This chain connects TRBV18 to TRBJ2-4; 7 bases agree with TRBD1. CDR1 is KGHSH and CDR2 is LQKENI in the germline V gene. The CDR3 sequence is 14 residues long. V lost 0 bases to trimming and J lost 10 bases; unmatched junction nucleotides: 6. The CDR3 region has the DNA TGTGCCAGCTCACCACCGGGACAGCCGTTAATTCAGTACTTC. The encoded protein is CASSPPGQPLIQYF. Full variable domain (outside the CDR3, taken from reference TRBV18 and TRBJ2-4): NAGVMQNPRHLVRRRGQEARLRCSPMKGHSHVYWYRQLPEEGLKFMVYLQKENIIDESGMPKERFSAEFPKEGPSILRIQQVVRGDSAAYFCASSPPGQPLIQYFGAGTRLSVL.

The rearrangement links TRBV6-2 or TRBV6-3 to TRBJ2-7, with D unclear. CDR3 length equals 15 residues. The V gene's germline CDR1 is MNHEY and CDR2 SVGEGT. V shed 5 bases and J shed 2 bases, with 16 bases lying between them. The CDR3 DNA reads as TGTGCCAGCAGTCCCTGGATAAGAACCACCTACGAGCAGTACTTC. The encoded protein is CASSPWIRTTYEQYF.

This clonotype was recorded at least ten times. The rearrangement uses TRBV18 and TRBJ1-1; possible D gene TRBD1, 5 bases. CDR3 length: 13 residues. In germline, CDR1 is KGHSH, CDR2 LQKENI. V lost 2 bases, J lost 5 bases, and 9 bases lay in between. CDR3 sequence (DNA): TGTGCCAGCTCACCAGCCGAGGGGACTGAAGCTTTCTTT. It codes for CASSPAEGTEAFF.

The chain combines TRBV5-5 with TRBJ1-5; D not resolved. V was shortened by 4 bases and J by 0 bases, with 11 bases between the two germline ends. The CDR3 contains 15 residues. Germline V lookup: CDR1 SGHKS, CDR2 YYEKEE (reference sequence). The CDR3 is CASSLRADSNQPQHF. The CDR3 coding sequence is TGTGCCAGCAGCCTCCGGGCGGATAGCAATCAGCCCCAGCATTTT.

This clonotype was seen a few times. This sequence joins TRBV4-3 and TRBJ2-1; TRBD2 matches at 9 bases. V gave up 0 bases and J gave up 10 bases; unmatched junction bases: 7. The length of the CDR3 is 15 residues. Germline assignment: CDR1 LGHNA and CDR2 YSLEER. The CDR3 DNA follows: TGCGCCAGCAGCCAAGAAGCAGCGGGGGGCTCGGAGCAGTTCTTC. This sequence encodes CASSQEAAGGSEQFF.

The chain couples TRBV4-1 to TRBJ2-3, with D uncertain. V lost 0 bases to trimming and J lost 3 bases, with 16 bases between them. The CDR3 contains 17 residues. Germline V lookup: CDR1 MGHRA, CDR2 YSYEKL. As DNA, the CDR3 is TGCGCCAGCAGCCAAGATTGGCGCGTTGGCCGGACAGATACGCAGTATTTT. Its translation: CASSQDWRVGRTDTQYF.

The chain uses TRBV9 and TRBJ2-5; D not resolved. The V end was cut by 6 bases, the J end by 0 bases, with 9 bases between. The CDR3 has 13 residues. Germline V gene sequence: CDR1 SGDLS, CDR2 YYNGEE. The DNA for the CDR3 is TGTGCCAGCACCAGCGAAAACCAAGAGACCCAGTACTTC. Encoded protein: CASTSENQETQYF.

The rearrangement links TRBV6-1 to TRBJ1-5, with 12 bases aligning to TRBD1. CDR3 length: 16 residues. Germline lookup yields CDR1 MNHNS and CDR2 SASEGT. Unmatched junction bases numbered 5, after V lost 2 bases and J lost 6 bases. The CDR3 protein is CASSEWGQGASQPQHF. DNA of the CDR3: TGTGCCAGCAGTGAATGGGGACAGGGGGCTAGTCAGCCCCAGCATTTT.

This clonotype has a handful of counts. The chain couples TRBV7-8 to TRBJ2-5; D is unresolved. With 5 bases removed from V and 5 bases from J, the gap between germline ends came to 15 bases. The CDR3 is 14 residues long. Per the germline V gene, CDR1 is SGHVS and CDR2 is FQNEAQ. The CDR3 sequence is CASSATDGRETQYF. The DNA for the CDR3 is TGTGCCAGCAGCGCCACGGATGGCAGGGAGACCCAGTACTTC.

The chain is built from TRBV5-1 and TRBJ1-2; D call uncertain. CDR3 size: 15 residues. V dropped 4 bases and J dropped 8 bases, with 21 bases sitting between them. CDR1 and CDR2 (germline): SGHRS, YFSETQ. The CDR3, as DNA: TGCGCCAGCAGCCAGACGACGGATCCCCCGTGGGGCTACACCTTC. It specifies CASSQTTDPPWGYTF.